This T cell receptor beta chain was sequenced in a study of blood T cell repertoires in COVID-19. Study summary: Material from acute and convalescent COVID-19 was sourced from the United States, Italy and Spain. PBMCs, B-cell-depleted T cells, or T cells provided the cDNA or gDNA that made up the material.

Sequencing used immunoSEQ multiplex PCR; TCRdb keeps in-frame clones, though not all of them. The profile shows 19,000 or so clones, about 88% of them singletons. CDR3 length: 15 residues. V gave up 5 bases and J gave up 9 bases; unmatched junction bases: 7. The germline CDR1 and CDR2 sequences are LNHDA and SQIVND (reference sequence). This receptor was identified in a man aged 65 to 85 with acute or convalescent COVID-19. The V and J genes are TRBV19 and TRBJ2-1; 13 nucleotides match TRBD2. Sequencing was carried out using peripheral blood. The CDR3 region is CASSSGLAGVGEQFF. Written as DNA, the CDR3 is TGTGCCAGTAGTTCCGGACTAGCGGGAGTCGGTGAGCAGTTCTTC.